The T cell receptor (beta chain) described here comes from a study of cytotoxic CD8 clonotypes in ibrutinib-treated CLL. Overall study context: Productive templates per sample averaged roughly 270,000; productive rearrangements, approximately 93,000.

General study findings and limits: Shared public clonotypes were rare, and on treatment they either got smaller or stayed the same.

Points on this clone: Its specificity is unknown.

The CDR3 has 9 amino acids. V lost 8 bases and J lost 2, with 1 base in between. CDR1 and CDR2 (germline): SNHLY, FYNNEI. Data came from immunoSEQ multiplex PCR; TCRdb stores just in-frame clones and leaves some out. The table has tens of thousands of clones, 69% seen once. The clonotype comes from a human donor with chronic lymphocytic leukemia. This specimen consisted of PBMCs, obtained before ibrutinib treatment. This chain joins TRBV2 and TRBJ2-7; D unresolved. CDR3 sequence reads: CASPYEQYF. The CDR3 DNA follows: TGTGCCAGCCCCTACGAGCAGTACTTC.